The 7 T cell receptor beta chains below come from one sample, sequenced in a study of blood T cell repertoires in COVID-19. Measured with immunoSEQ multiplex PCR; TCRdb has only the in-frame clones, and not every one. The sample has 120,000 or so clones; approximately 90% are singletons. The sequencing input was peripheral blood. These receptors originate from a man between 50 and 59 years old with acute or convalescent COVID-19.

This sequence joins TRBV2 and TRBJ2-2, with D possibly TRBD2 on 6 matching bases. The CDR3 runs 15 residues. CDR1 SNHLY and CDR2 FYNNEI come from the germline V gene. Trimming stripped 8 bases from V and 6 bases from J, with 19 bases between. The CDR3 is CASFGGGLIAGELFF. In DNA, the CDR3 is TGTGCCAGCTTCGGGGGAGGTCTAATCGCCGGGGAGCTGTTTTTT.

The chain has TRBV29-1 and TRBJ1-1, with TRBD1 as a possible D gene (5 bases). V was clipped by 6 bases and J by 8 bases, with 25 bases between them. Germline V gives CDR1 SQVTM, CDR2 ANQGSEA. This CDR3 has 15 residues. The CDR3 DNA follows: TGCAGCGTGACCCCCAACGGCCGGGGGACTAGGGAAGCTTTCTTT. Residues: CSVTPNGRGTREAFF.

This clone was picked up one time. The chain employs TRBV6-5 and TRBJ1-1, with a possible D match to TRBD1 (6 bases). The CDR3 extends over 15 amino acids. Germline V gene lookup returns CDR1 MNHEY and CDR2 SVGAGI. V was trimmed by 8 bases and J by 5 bases, leaving 21 bases between them. The CDR3 DNA sequence: TGTGCCAGCCGATTCCGGGGGGCCGGAGGGACTGAAGCTTTCTTT. Residues: CASRFRGAGGTEAFF.

V gene TRBV9 combines with J gene TRBJ2-2, with D perhaps matching TRBD2 (5 bases). Trimming pared 2 bases from V and 4 bases from J, leaving 21 bases between. The CDR3 is 18 amino acids. The germline gives CDR1 SGDLS, CDR2 YYNGEE. CDR3 region: CASSVTSGWPAFTGELFF. The CDR3 nucleotides read TGTGCCAGCAGCGTTACATCGGGGTGGCCGGCTTTCACCGGGGAGCTGTTTTTT.

A few counts support this clone. The chain links TRBV14 to TRBJ2-7, with 9 bases aligning to TRBD1. Germline V lookup: CDR1 SGHDN, CDR2 FVKESK. The CDR3 extends over 17 amino acids. Trimming removed 2 bases from V and 2 bases from J; junction bases left unmatched: 10. CDR3 bases: TGTGCCAGCAGCCAATACCATCCGGGACAGGGACCCTACGAGCAGTACTTC. It translates to CASSQYHPGQGPYEQYF.

The chain is built from TRBV5-6 and TRBJ1-1, with TRBD1 matching 7 bases. The CDR3 contains 14 residues. Unmatched junction bases numbered 10, after V lost 6 bases and J lost 5 bases. Germline V gene data show CDR1 as SGHDT and CDR2 as YYEEEE. This CDR3 reads CASTQGQPRTEAFF. CDR3 bases: TGTGCCAGCACCCAGGGACAGCCCCGTACTGAAGCTTTCTTT.

The chain has TRBV19 and TRBJ2-7, with D tentatively TRBD2 (7 bases). V was pared by 1 base and J by 0 bases, with 13 bases between. Germline V gene sequence: CDR1 LNHDA, CDR2 SQIVND (reference sequence). The CDR3 has 16 residues. CDR3 residues: CASSIGGGPSSYEQYF. The DNA for the CDR3 is TGTGCCAGTAGTATAGGGGGGGGCCCGAGCTCCTACGAGCAGTACTTC.